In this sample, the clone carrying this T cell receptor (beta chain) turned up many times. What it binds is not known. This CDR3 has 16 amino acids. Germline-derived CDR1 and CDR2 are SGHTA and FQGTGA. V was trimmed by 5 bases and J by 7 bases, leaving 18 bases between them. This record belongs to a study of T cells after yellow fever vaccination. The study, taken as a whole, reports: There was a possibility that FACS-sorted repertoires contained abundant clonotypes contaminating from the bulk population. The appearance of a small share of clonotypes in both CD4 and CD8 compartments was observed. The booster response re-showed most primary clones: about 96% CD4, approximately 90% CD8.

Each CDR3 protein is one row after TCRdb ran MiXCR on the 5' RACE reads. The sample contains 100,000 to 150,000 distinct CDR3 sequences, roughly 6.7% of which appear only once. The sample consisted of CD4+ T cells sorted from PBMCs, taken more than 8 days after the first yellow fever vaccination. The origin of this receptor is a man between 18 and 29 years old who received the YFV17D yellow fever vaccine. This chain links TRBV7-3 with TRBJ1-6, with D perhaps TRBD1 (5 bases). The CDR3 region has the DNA TGTGCCAGCAGCCACGGAAGGGGTGCTGAGAATTCACCCCTCCACTTT. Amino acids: CASSHGRGAENSPLHF.